A single sample is the source of the 29 T cell receptor beta chains below, sequenced in a study of T-cell reconstitution after alpha-beta-depleted transplantation in children. A library of TCRbeta sequences, prepared with unique molecular identifiers, was generated. TCRdb re-called the PCR reads through MiXCR, storing one row per CDR3 protein. Among hundreds of thousands of distinct CDR3 sequences listed, over 10% were seen once. Sequences were derived from PBMCs, mostly from graft donor cells, sampled 360 days after TCRalphabeta/CD19-depleted stem cell transplant. Every receptor here comes from a male patient younger than 18 who had a stem cell transplant for acute myeloid leukemia, so the T cells may come from the graft donor.

The table lists this clonotype with a few counts. The V call is TRBV6-5, the J call TRBJ2-1, with TRBD2 matching 7 bases. The CDR3 is 17 amino acids. V shed 6 bases, J shed 0 bases, and the junction held 11 bases outside the gene matches. CDR1 and CDR2 (germline): MNHEY, SVGAGI. The CDR3, as DNA: TGTGCCAGCAGCCCCATTAGCGGGTCTAGCTCCTACAATGAGCAGTTCTTC. Translation gives CASSPISGSSSYNEQFF.

This clonotype was detected ten times or more. This chain joins TRBV29-1 and TRBJ2-7; TRBD2 might be the D (6 bases). The V and J ends lost 8 bases and 4 bases respectively, with 18 bases between them. Looked up from germline, CDR1 is SQVTM and CDR2 is ANQGSEA. CDR3 length equals 13 residues. This CDR3 reads CSPPPAGRYEQYF. Written as DNA, the CDR3 is TGCAGCCCCCCGCCGGCAGGGAGGTACGAGCAGTACTTC.

The chain links TRBV28 to TRBJ1-2; D remains ambiguous. Trimming removed 7 bases from V and 3 bases from J, with 15 bases in between. Germline lookup yields CDR1 MDHEN and CDR2 SYDVKM. The CDR3 loop spans 14 amino acids. The CDR3 nucleotides read TGTGCCAGCACCCCCCCGTTGGGTGACTATGGCTACACCTTC. Protein: CASTPPLGDYGYTF.

This clonotype was observed a few times. The CDR3 coding sequence is TGTGCCAGCAGCTTAGAGGCTAGCGGGAGGTACACCTCCTACGAGCAGTACTTC. Translation gives CASSLEASGRYTSYEQYF. The chain links TRBV7-8 to TRBJ2-7; the match to TRBD2 covers 11 bases. The junction had 8 bases not matched to a gene; V was cut back by 1 base and J by 0 bases. This CDR3 contains 18 residues. From germline, CDR1 is SGHVS and CDR2 FQNEAQ. The full variable domain, in which reference TRBV7-8 and TRBJ2-7 provide the parts outside the CDR3, is GAGVSQSPRYKVAKRGQDVALRCDPISGHVSLFWYQQALGQGPEFLTYFQNEAQLDKSGLPSDRFFAERPEGSVSTLKIQRTQQEDSAVYLCASSLEASGRYTSYEQYFGPGTRLTVT.

This CDR3 is CSVEGMDDSPLNTEAFF. CDR3 nucleotide sequence: TGCAGCGTTGAAGGAATGGACGACTCCCCCCTGAACACTGAAGCTTTCTTT. V is TRBV29-1 and J is TRBJ1-1; D is unresolved. The V end was cut by 1 base, the J end by 0 bases, with 18 bases between. The CDR3 totals 17 residues. Germline CDR1 is SQVTM and CDR2 is ANQGSEA.

V usage is TRBV29-1 and J usage is TRBJ2-1; D perhaps matches TRBD2 (5 bases). The CDR3 has 13 amino acids. Germline-derived CDR1 and CDR2 are SQVTM and ANQGSEA. CDR3 in DNA: TGCAGTGATAGCGAGACGGGCATCCATGAGCAGTTCTTC. This codes for CSDSETGIHEQFF.

This clonotype was observed a handful of times. The J gene is TRBJ2-7, the V gene TRBV30; D is undetermined. The V and J ends lost 4 bases and 0 bases respectively, with 7 bases between them. Germline CDR1 reads GTSNPN; CDR2 reads SVGIG (reference sequence). The CDR3 length is 12 residues. This chain's CDR3 is CAWMAVSYEQYF. DNA of the CDR3: TGTGCCTGGATGGCCGTCTCCTACGAGCAGTACTTC.

This clonotype has more than one count but fewer than ten. The chain combines TRBV6-2 or TRBV6-3 with TRBJ1-5, with D possibly TRBD1 on 6 matching bases. Germline-derived CDR1 and CDR2 are MNHEY and SVGEGT. The CDR3 is made up of 16 amino acids. The ends were cut back, 1 base at V and 10 bases at J, with 20 bases in the middle. The CDR3 DNA follows: TGTGCCAGCAGTTACTTCGACAGGCGCCAAATCAGCCCCCAGCATTTT. As protein: CASSYFDRRQISPQHF.

The J gene is TRBJ2-3, the V gene TRBV20-1; TRBD2 matches at 7 bases. CDR3 length equals 15 residues. CDR1 is DFQATT, CDR2 SNEGSKA, per germline (reference sequence). J was trimmed by 3 bases and V by 0 bases; bases with no gene match: 6. The CDR3 DNA follows: TGCAGTGCTAGAGATACGGGAGGAGTAACAGATACGCAGTATTTT. Protein: CSARDTGGVTDTQYF.

Ten or more counts support this clonotype. The rearrangement links TRBV9 to TRBJ2-3; 9 nucleotides match TRBD2. The CDR3 covers 16 residues. Germline values: CDR1 SGDLS, CDR2 YYNGEE. Losses at the gene ends were 1 base for V and 0 bases for J; bases not matched to a gene: 3. The CDR3 spells CASSVLAGVSTDTQYF. The CDR3 coding sequence is TGTGCCAGCAGCGTATTAGCGGGGGTTAGCACAGATACGCAGTATTTT.

This clonotype occurred a few times. This chain uses TRBV9 with TRBJ2-2, with 9 bases matching TRBD2. With V trimmed by 0 bases and J by 5 bases, 5 bases remained unmatched. The germline V gene has CDR1 SGDLS and CDR2 YYNGEE. There are 16 residues in the CDR3. Here the CDR3 DNA reads TGTGCCAGCAGCGTAGGCCTAGCGGGATTAACCGGGGAGCTGTTTTTT. This sequence encodes CASSVGLAGLTGELFF.

In regard to this clonotype: This sequence may be a read error, since a much larger clone differs from it by one base. The V call is TRBV25-1, the J call TRBJ2-1, with no clear D. The CDR3 consists of 12 residues. Germline V gene lookup returns CDR1 MGHDK and CDR2 SYGVNS. Trimming cost V 8 bases and J 10 bases, with 15 bases left between them. As DNA, the CDR3 is TGTGCCAGCTGTGGGGTTGTTTGGGAGCAGTTCTTC. This translates into CASCGVVWEQFF.

This clonotype has more than one count but fewer than ten. The chain couples TRBV28 to TRBJ2-7, with a tentative D call TRBD1 (6 bases). CDR1 is MDHEN and CDR2 is SYDVKM in the germline V gene. The CDR3 has 13 amino acids. V was trimmed by 3 bases and J by 7 bases, leaving 13 bases between them. Here the CDR3 reads CASSLDSPREQYF. CDR3 bases: TGTGCCAGCAGTTTGGACAGTCCGCGGGAGCAGTACTTC.

The table lists this clonotype with a few counts. The rearrangement links TRBV9 to TRBJ2-1; 7 positions agree with TRBD2. J gave up 9 bases and V 1 base, and 10 bases lay outside the gene matches. CDR3 length equals 15 residues. Germline CDR1 is SGDLS and CDR2 is YYNGEE. The CDR3: CASSVSGGSLGEQFF. The CDR3 DNA sequence: TGTGCCAGCAGCGTATCTGGCGGGAGTTTGGGTGAGCAGTTCTTC.

This clonotype was seen a handful of times. This chain uses TRBV7-6 with TRBJ1-5; D not resolved. Germline loops: CDR1 SGHVS, CDR2 FNYEAQ. V lost 1 base and J lost 0, with 13 bases in between. CDR3 size: 17 residues. DNA of the CDR3: TGTGCCAGCAGCTTAGGGGTCGGGATTAATAGCAATCAGCCCCAGCATTTT. As protein: CASSLGVGINSNQPQHF.

This chain connects TRBV11-2 to TRBJ2-7; D is unclear. Germline CDR1 is SGHAT and CDR2 is FQNNGV. V dropped 5 bases and J dropped 2 bases, with 31 bases sitting between them. The CDR3 is 20 amino acids. CDR3 in amino acids: CASSNSRRQESSESPYEQYF. The CDR3 bases are TGTGCCAGCAGCAATTCCCGTCGGCAGGAATCTTCGGAGTCCCCCTACGAGCAGTACTTC.

This chain connects TRBV10-2 to TRBJ2-2; TRBD2 matches 13 bases. CDR1 and CDR2 from the germline V gene are WSHSY and SAAADI. This CDR3 has 17 amino acids. The V gene end was trimmed by 6 bases and the J gene end by 2 bases; junction bases not matched to a gene: 6. CDR3 nucleotide sequence: TGCGCCAGCAGCCCTGGACTAGCGGGAGAAAACACCGGGGAGCTGTTTTTT. Translation: CASSPGLAGENTGELFF.

In this sample, this clonotype turned up a few times. The CDR3: CASRGGPGQRAFF. The CDR3 bases are TGCGCCAGCAGGGGGGGACCGGGACAGAGAGCTTTCTTT. The V call is TRBV4-3, the J call TRBJ1-1, with 7 bases aligning to TRBD1. Germline assignment: CDR1 LGHNA and CDR2 YSLEER. Unmatched junction bases numbered 11, after V lost 6 bases and J lost 10 bases. The CDR3 extends over 13 amino acids.

This clonotype was seen at least ten times. The chain employs TRBV29-1 and TRBJ1-2; maybe TRBD1 (5 bases). Trimming stripped 6 bases from V and 5 bases from J, with 7 bases between. Per germline, CDR1 SQVTM and CDR2 ANQGSEA. The CDR3 totals 10 residues. CDR3 coding DNA: TGCAGCGTGCAGGGTTATGGCTACACCTTC. This sequence encodes CSVQGYGYTF.

The chain uses TRBV7-2 and TRBJ2-3; weak D call: TRBD1 (5 bases). The CDR3 runs 16 residues. V was cut by 5 bases and J by 2 bases, with 17 bases left in between. Per the germline V gene, CDR1 is SGHTA and CDR2 is FQGNSA. The DNA for the CDR3 is TGTGCCAGCAGCCCATGGGGCAGGGTTTTCACAGATACGCAGTATTTT. Its translation is CASSPWGRVFTDTQYF.

This clonotype appeared a few times. V is TRBV29-1 and J is TRBJ2-7; TRBD1 aligns across 7 bases. Germline V CDR1 and CDR2: SQVTM, ANQGSEA. Unmatched junction bases numbered 7, after V lost 1 base and J lost 7 bases. The CDR3 loop spans 13 amino acids. The CDR3 sequence: CSVEGRGKLEQYF. DNA for the CDR3: TGCAGCGTTGAAGGCAGGGGGAAACTAGAGCAGTACTTC.

This clonotype was counted between two and nine times. The CDR3 DNA is TGCAGCGAGCAGGGGGCTAGGGAGACCCAGTACTTC. Protein: CSEQGARETQYF. This chain uses TRBV29-1 with TRBJ2-5; TRBD1 aligns across 8 bases. Trimming removed 7 bases from V and 5 bases from J; junction bases left unmatched: 6. Germline assignment: CDR1 SQVTM and CDR2 ANQGSEA. This CDR3 is built from 12 residues.

This chain's CDR3 is CASSSPSGVLWEQYF. CDR3 DNA: TGTGCCAGCAGTTCCCCTTCAGGGGTCCTGTGGGAGCAGTACTTC. The J gene is TRBJ2-7, the V gene TRBV28; D may be TRBD1 (6 bases). The CDR3 is 15 amino acids. Germline V CDR1 and CDR2: MDHEN, SYDVKM. V lost 4 bases to trimming and J lost 7 bases, with 20 bases between them.

The chain uses TRBV18 and TRBJ2-3; D gene unclear. Trimming removed 0 bases at V and 8 bases at J, with 12 bases between. This CDR3 spans 14 amino acids. CDR1 is KGHSH and CDR2 is LQKENI in the germline V gene. Here the CDR3 reads CASSPPGTSPTQYF. The CDR3 DNA reads TGTGCCAGCTCACCACCGGGCACCTCGCCTACGCAGTATTTT.

This clonotype showed up just a few times. The rearrangement uses TRBV6-6 and TRBJ2-3; D is ambiguous. Germline loops: CDR1 MNHNY, CDR2 SVGAGI (reference sequence). The CDR3 sequence is 13 residues long. Deletions cut 0 bases from V and 6 bases from J, with 7 bases between. CDR3 nucleotides: TGTGCCAGCAGTTACTCCCCTCGCGATACGCAGTATTTT. This translates into CASSYSPRDTQYF.

The chain employs TRBV15 and TRBJ1-1; D call uncertain. The CDR3 extends over 15 amino acids. CDR1 LNHNV and CDR2 YYDKDF come from the germline V gene (reference sequence). Trimming removed 4 bases from V and 1 base from J, with 13 bases in between. CDR3 region: CATSTSRAGNTEAFF. The CDR3 region has the DNA TGTGCCACCAGCACCTCGAGGGCGGGGAACACTGAAGCTTTCTTT.

This clonotype has only a few counts. J is TRBJ2-1 and V is TRBV27; 7 nucleotides match TRBD2. With 4 bases clipped from V and 6 bases from J, the junction kept 6 bases outside the gene matches. The CDR3 covers 14 residues. CDR1 is MNHEY and CDR2 is SMNVEV in the germline V gene (reference sequence). For the CDR3, the DNA is TGTGCCAGCAGTTCAGGACTAGTCCTCAATGAGCAGTTCTTC. Translated, it gives CASSSGLVLNEQFF.

A few counts support this clonotype. CDR3 bases: TGTGCCAGCAGCTTAGCCGGCGGGGGCAGAAACCCAACGACCCAGTACTTC. It is translated as CASSLAGGGRNPTTQYF. The chain carries TRBV7-8 and TRBJ2-5, with a tentative D call TRBD2 (7 bases). The V gene lost 0 bases and the J gene lost 7 bases, with 21 bases spanning the gap. Germline V gene data show CDR1 as SGHVS and CDR2 as FQNEAQ. This CDR3 region has 17 residues.

The chain uses TRBV28 and TRBJ2-1; the D is unclear. Germline V CDR1 and CDR2: MDHEN, SYDVKM. CDR3 size: 15 residues. Between the trimmed V and J ends, which lost 3 bases and 0 bases, there was a span of 9 bases. CDR3 in amino acids: CASSFGVLSYNEQFF. The CDR3 coding sequence is TGTGCCAGCAGTTTTGGGGTTCTCTCCTACAATGAGCAGTTCTTC.